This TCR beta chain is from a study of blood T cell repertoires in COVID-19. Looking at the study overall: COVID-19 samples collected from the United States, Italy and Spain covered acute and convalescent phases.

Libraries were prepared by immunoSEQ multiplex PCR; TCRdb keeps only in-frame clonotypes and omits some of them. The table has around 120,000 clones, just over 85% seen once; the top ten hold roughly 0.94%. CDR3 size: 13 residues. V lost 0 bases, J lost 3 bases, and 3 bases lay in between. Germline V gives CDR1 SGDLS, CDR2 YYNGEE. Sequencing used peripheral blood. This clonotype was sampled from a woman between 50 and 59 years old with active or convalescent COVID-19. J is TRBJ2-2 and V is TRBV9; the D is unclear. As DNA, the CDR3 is TGTGCCAGCAGCGTAGCGTACACCGGGGAGCTGTTTTTT. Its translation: CASSVAYTGELFF.